The source of this T cell receptor (beta chain) is a study of T-cell memory formation after mild COVID-19. Looking at the study overall: For the most part, TCR clusters were specific to one donor. The study's findings and limits: From day 15 to 85, contracting clones were balanced between CD4 and CD8, whereas later expanders leaned toward CD4+. Pre-infection memory contained some responding clones, which suggested that cross-reactive memory had joined.

Germline trimming cut 2 bases from V and 9 bases from J; bases unmatched to any gene: 5. The CDR3 consists of 16 residues. Germline CDR1 reads SEHNR; CDR2 reads FQNEAQ (reference sequence). A 5'RACE reaction primed in the constant segment made cDNA libraries of TCR alpha and TCR beta, and these carried sample barcodes and UMIs. TCRdb processed the 5' RACE reads anew with MiXCR; each CDR3 protein has one entry. Here the sample spans 120,000 or so distinct CDR3 sequences, about a sixth being singletons. This clonotype was detected a few times. Its target is not known. Specimen: PBMCs or a T cell subset sorted from them (not recorded which). This clonotype was sampled from an adult woman who had mild COVID-19 (a few samples of this study predate the infection). Cell type and time point are not known. The rearrangement joins TRBV7-9 to TRBJ2-1; 15 bases are shared with TRBD2. CDR3 sequence reads: CASSLPGLAGGSEQFF. CDR3 bases: TGTGCCAGCAGCTTACCGGGACTAGCGGGAGGATCTGAGCAGTTCTTC.